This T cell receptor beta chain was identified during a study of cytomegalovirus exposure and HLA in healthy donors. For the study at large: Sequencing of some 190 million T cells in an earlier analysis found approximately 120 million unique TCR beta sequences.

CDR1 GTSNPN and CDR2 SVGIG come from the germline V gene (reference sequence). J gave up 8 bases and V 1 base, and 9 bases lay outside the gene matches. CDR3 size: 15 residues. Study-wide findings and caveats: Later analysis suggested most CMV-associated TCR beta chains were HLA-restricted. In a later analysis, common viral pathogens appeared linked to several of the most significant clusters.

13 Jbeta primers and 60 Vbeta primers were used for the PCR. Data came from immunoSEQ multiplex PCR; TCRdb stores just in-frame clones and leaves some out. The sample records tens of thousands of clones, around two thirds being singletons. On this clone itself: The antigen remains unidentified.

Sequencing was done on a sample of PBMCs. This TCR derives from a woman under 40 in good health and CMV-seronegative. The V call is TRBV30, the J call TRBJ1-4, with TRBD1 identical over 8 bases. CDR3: CAWSEGGTGFEKLFF. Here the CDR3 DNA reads TGTGCCTGGAGTGAGGGGGGGACAGGTTTCGAAAAACTGTTTTTT.